This TCR beta chain originates from a study of cytomegalovirus exposure and HLA in healthy donors. Study-level results: Later on, a genetic analysis was performed. It linked a missense variant in DCLRE1C with V- and J-gene trimming of TCR beta.

As to this clone: Its antigen is unknown.

It was with 60 Vbeta and 13 Jbeta primers that the PCR ran. In the source study's methods: Later work found approximately 87 million unique TCR beta chains, with approximately 12 million shared. The data were produced by immunoSEQ multiplex PCR, yet TCRdb's version contains in-frame clones alone and is incomplete. For V, J and clone size, that table is used; D and trimming come from the DNA. This sample carries 90,000 or so clones, 65% to 80% of them seen once, and the ten largest clones take more than 15%. This CDR3 has 15 amino acids. The germline gives CDR1 MNHEY, CDR2 SVGAGI. V lost 5 bases, J lost 0 bases, and 10 bases lay in between.

J is TRBJ2-2 and V is TRBV6-5; no reliable D call. Sequencing input: PBMCs. The receptor was isolated from a woman younger than 30 in good health and CMV-seropositive. CDR3 protein: CASSLFLANTGELFF. Written as DNA, the CDR3 is TGTGCCAGCAGTCTTTTCCTCGCGAACACCGGGGAGCTGTTTTTT.